This note documents a single TCR beta chain sequence. This record belongs to a study of blood T cell repertoires in COVID-19. Produced via immunoSEQ multiplex PCR; TCRdb's table is partial and in-frame only. The data show 120,000 to 150,000 clones, roughly 88% seen once. Sequenced sample: peripheral blood. The TCR sequence derives from a man aged 60 to 69 with active or convalescent COVID-19.

The CDR3 DNA follows: TGTGCCAGCAGTGGACTAGCGGTTGTCGCCGGGGAGCTGTTTTTT. Translating gives CASSGLAVVAGELFF. The chain uses TRBV7-9 and TRBJ2-2, with 10 bases matching TRBD2. The CDR3 extends over 15 amino acids. Per the germline V gene, CDR1 is SEHNR and CDR2 is FQNEAQ (reference sequence). The ends lost 6 bases at V and 6 bases at J; junction bases unmatched: 7.